This T cell receptor beta chain was recovered during a study of cytomegalovirus exposure and HLA in healthy donors. Study summary: There were 350 to 400 genotyped donors. Of these, roughly 86% fell in the genetic ancestry cluster associated with self-reported Caucasian donors.

The study's findings and limits: After further analysis at a later stage, roughly 16,000 TCR beta sequences were associated with HLA alleles at 0.05 false discovery rate.

About this clone: What it binds is not known.

Primers included in the PCR were 60 Vbeta and 13 Jbeta primers. Measured with immunoSEQ multiplex PCR; TCRdb has only the in-frame clones, and not every one. The repertoire holds fewer than 250,000 clones, with 65% to 75% as singletons. Sequenced: PBMCs. The TCR sequence derives from a woman aged 25 to 39 in good health and CMV-seronegative.

This CDR3 is CASSPSTGANYGYTF. Written as DNA, the CDR3 is TGTGCCAGTAGTCCCTCGACAGGGGCAAACTATGGCTACACCTTC. The chain couples TRBV19 to TRBJ1-2, with TRBD1 matching over 8 bases. This CDR3 comprises 15 residues. The V gene's germline CDR1 is LNHDA and CDR2 SQIVND (reference sequence). J lost 2 bases, V lost 5 bases, and 7 bases had no gene match.